Presented here are 7 T cell receptor beta chains from one specimen sequenced in a study of cytomegalovirus exposure and HLA in healthy donors. The study ran its PCR with 60 Vbeta and 13 Jbeta primers. TCRdb's copy holds only in-frame clones and misses some; the assay was immunoSEQ multiplex PCR. The profile shows fewer than 250,000 clones, 82% of them singletons. The sequenced material came from PBMCs. Receptors originate from a man aged 35-49 years in good health and CMV-seropositive.

The rearrangement links TRBV7-2 to TRBJ2-7, with D possibly matching TRBD2 (5 bases). The CDR3 covers 15 residues. Germline-derived CDR1 and CDR2 are SGHTA and FQGNSA. V was cut by 1 base and J by 2 bases, with 12 bases left in between. CDR3 in DNA: TGTGCCAGCAGCTTAGGCGGCGGGTTAACCTACGAGCAGTACTTC. This codes for CASSLGGGLTYEQYF.

The V gene is TRBV19, the J gene TRBJ1-2, with 7 bases lining up with TRBD1. Germline assignment: CDR1 LNHDA and CDR2 SQIVND (reference sequence). The CDR3 runs 16 residues. V lost 3 bases and J lost 0; bases outside the gene matches: 7. CDR3 region: CASSISVGTANYGYTF. The CDR3 DNA reads as TGTGCCAGTAGTATCTCCGTTGGGACAGCTAACTATGGCTACACCTTC.

A remark on this clone: The sample contains more than one DNA sequence encoding this CDR3. The chain couples TRBV10-3 to TRBJ1-1, with no clear D. V dropped 0 bases and J dropped 1 base, with 6 bases sitting between them. Looked up from germline, CDR1 is ENHRY and CDR2 is SYGVKD. The CDR3 consists of 14 residues. CDR3 in amino acids: CAISESSGNTEAFF. In nucleotides, the CDR3 is TGTGCCATCAGTGAGTCTTCCGGGAACACTGAAGCTTTCTTT.

The V gene is TRBV5-4, the J gene TRBJ2-7; a weak D match, TRBD1 (5 bases). The germline CDR1 and CDR2 sequences are SGHNT and YYREEE (reference sequence). V was trimmed by 2 bases and J by 1 base, leaving 10 bases between them. The CDR3 has 14 residues. The CDR3 bases are TGTGCCAGCAGCTTCCAGGGAAGGTCCTACGAGCAGTACTTC. Amino acid sequence: CASSFQGRSYEQYF.

This clone was counted a single time. This chain links TRBV4-2 with TRBJ1-1; TRBD1 might be the D (6 bases). The CDR3 consists of 16 residues. Germline lookup yields CDR1 LGHNA and CDR2 YNFKEQ. V was shortened by 0 bases and J by 2 bases, with 13 bases between the two germline ends. This CDR3 is CASSQDRGRGNTEAFF. CDR3 DNA: TGTGCCAGCAGCCAAGATCGGGGCAGGGGCAACACTGAAGCTTTCTTT.

The chain links TRBV27 to TRBJ2-3; 8 bases are a match to TRBD2. This CDR3 has 13 residues. V trimming: 11 bases; J trimming: 0 bases; junction bases outside the gene matches: 4. The germline V gene has CDR1 MNHEY and CDR2 SMNVEV (reference sequence). CDR3 sequence (DNA): TGTGCCGTGACGGGGGGGAGCACAGATACGCAGTATTTT. Its protein is CAVTGGSTDTQYF.

The V and J genes are TRBV7-3 and TRBJ2-1; 10 nucleotides match TRBD2. The CDR3 runs 17 residues. Germline V gene data show CDR1 as SGHTA and CDR2 as FQGTGA. V shed 0 bases, J shed 8 bases, and the junction held 10 bases outside the gene matches. The CDR3 spells CASSLTGGLAGEDEQFF. The CDR3 bases are TGTGCCAGCAGCTTAACGGGGGGCCTAGCGGGAGAGGATGAGCAGTTCTTC.